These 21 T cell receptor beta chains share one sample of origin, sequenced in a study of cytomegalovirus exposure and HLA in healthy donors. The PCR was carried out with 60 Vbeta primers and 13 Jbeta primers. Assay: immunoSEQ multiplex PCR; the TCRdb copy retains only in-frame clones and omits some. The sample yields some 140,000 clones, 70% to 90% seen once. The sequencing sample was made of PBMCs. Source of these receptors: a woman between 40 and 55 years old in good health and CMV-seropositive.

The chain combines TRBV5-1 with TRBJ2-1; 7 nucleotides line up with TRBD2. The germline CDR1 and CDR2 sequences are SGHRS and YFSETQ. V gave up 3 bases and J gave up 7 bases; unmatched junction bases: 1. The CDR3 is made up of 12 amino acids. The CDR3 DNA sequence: TGCGCCAGCAGCTCCGGGGGGAATGAGCAGTTCTTC. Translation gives CASSSGGNEQFF.

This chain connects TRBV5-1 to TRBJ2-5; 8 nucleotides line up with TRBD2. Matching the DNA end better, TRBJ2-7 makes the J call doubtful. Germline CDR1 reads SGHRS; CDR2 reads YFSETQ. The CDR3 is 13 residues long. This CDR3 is CASSLTGGYEQYF. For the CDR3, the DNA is TGCGCCAGCAGCTTAACGGGAGGGTACGAGCAGTACTTC.

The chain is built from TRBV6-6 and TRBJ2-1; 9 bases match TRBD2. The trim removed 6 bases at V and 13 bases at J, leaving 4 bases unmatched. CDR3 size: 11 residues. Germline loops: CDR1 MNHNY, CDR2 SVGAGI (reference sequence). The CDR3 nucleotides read TGTGCCAGCAGCCCGGGACTAGCCCAGTTCTTC. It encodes CASSPGLAQFF.

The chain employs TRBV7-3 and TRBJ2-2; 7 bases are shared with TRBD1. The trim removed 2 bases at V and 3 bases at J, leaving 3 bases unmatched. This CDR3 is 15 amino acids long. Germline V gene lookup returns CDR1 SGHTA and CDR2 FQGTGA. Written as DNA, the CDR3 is TGTGCCAGCAGCTTAGCAGGGGGAGACACCGGGGAGCTGTTTTTT. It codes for CASSLAGGDTGELFF.

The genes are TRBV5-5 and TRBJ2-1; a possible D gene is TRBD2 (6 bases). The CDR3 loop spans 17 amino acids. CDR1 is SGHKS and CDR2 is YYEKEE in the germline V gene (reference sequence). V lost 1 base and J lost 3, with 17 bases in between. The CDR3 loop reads CASSLFVGRERYNEQFF. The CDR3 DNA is TGTGCCAGCAGCTTGTTTGTTGGACGGGAGCGCTACAATGAGCAGTTCTTC. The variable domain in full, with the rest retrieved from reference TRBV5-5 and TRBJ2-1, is DAGVTQSPTHLIKTRGQQVTLRCSPISGHKSVSWYQQVLGQGPQFIFQYYEKEERGRGNFPDRFSARQFPNYSSELNVNALLLGDSALYLCASSLFVGRERYNEQFFGPGTRLTVL.

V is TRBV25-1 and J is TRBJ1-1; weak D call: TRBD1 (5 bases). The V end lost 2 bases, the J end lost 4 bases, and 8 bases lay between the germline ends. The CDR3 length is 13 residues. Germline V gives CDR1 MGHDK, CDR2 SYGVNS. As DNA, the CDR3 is TGTGCCAGCAGTGAAAAAGGGGTCACTGAAGCTTTCTTT. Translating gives CASSEKGVTEAFF. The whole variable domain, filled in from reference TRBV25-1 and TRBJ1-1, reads EADIYQTPRYLVIGTGKKITLECSQTMGHDKMYWYQQDPGMELHLIHYSYGVNSTEKGDLSSESTVSRIRTEHFPLTLESARPSHTSQYLCASSEKGVTEAFFGQGTRLTVV.

The CDR3 coding sequence is TGTGCCAGCAGCCTAACGACAGGGGGCAATCAGCCCCAGTATTTT. Translated, it gives CASSLTTGGNQPQYF. The chain recombines TRBV4-2 with TRBJ1-5; 10 nucleotides match TRBD1. The J call is in doubt because the DNA end fits TRBJ2-3 better. Germline V lookup: CDR1 LGHNA, CDR2 YNFKEQ. The CDR3 is 15 residues long.

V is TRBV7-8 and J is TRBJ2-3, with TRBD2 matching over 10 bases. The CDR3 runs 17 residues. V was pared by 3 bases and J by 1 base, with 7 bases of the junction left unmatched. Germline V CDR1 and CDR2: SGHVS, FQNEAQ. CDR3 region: CASSLSTGTSGTDTQYF. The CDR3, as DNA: TGTGCCAGCAGCTTGTCCACCGGGACTAGCGGCACAGATACGCAGTATTTT.

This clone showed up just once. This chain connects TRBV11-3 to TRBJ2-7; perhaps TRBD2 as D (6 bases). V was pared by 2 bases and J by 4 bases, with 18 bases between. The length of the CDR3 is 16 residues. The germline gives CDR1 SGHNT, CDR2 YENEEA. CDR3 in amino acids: CASSLPGGAGHYEQYF. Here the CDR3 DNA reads TGTGCCAGCAGCTTACCCGGGGGAGCGGGTCATTACGAGCAGTACTTC. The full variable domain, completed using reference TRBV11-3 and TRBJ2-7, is EAGVVQSPRYKIIEKKQPVAFWCNPISGHNTLYWYLQNLGQGPELLIRYENEEAVDDSQLPKDRFSAERLKGVDSTLKIQPAELGDSAVYLCASSLPGGAGHYEQYFGPGTRLTVT.

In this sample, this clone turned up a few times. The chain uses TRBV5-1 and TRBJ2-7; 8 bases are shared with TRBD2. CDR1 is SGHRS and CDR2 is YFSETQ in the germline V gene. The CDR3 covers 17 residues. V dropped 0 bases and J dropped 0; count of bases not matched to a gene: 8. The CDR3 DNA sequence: TGCGCCAGCAGCTTGGTCCCCCCGACTAGCGACTCCTACGAGCAGTACTTC. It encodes CASSLVPPTSDSYEQYF.

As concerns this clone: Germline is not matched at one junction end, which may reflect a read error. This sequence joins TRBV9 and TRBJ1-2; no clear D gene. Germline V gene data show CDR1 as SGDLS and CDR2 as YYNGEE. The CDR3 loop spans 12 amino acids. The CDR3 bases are TGTGCCGGCAGTGTCGAGAACTATGGCTACACCTTC. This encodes CAGSVENYGYTF.

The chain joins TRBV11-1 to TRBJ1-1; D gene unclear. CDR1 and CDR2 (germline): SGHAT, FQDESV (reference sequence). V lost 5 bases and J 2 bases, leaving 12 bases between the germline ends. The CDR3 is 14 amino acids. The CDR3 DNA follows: TGTGCCAGCAGCCCTGACACGAAAAACACTGAAGCTTTCTTT. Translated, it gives CASSPDTKNTEAFF. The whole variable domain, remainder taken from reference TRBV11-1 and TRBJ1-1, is EAEVAQSPRYKITEKSQAVAFWCDPISGHATLYWYRQILGQGPELLVQFQDESVVDDSQLPKDRFSAERLKGVDSTLKIQPAELGDSAMYLCASSPDTKNTEAFFGQGTRLTVV.

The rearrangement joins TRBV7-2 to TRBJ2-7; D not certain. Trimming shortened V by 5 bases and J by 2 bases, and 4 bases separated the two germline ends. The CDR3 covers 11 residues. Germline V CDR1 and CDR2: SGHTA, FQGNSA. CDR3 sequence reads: CASSTPYEQYF. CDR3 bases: TGTGCCAGCAGCACACCCTACGAGCAGTACTTC.

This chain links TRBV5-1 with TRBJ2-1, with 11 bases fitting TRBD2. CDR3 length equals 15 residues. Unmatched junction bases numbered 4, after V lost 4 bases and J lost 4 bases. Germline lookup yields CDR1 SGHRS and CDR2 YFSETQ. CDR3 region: CASSETSGIYNEQFF. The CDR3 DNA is TGCGCCAGCAGCGAGACTAGCGGGATATACAATGAGCAGTTCTTC.

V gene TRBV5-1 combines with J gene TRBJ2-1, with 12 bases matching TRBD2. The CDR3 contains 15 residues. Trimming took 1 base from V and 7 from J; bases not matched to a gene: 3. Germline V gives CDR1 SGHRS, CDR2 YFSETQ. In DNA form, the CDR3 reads TGCGCCAGCAGCTTGAGTCTAGCGGGAGGGAATGAGCAGTTCTTC. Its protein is CASSLSLAGGNEQFF.

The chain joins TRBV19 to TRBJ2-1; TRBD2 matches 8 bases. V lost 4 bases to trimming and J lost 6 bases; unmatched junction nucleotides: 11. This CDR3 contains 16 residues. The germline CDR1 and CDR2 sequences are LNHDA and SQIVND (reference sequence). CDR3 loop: CASSTKTSVTSNEQFF. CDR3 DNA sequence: TGTGCCAGTAGTACCAAGACTAGCGTAACGAGCAATGAGCAGTTCTTC.

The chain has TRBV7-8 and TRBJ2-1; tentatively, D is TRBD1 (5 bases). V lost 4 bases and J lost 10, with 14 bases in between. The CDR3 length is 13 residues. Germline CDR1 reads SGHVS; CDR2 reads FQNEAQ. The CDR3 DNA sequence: TGTGCCAGCAGCTCAAAGGGGTTTAGGGAGCAGTTCTTC. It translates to CASSSKGFREQFF.

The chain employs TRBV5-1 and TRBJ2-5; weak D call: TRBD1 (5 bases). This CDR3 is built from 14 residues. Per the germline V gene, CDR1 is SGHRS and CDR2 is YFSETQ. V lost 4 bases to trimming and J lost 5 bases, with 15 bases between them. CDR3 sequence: CASSLGRGRETQYF. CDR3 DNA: TGCGCCAGCAGCCTGGGTAGGGGTCGGGAGACCCAGTACTTC. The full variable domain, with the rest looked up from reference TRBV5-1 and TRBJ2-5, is KAGVTQTPRYLIKTRGQQVTLSCSPISGHRSVSWYQQTPGQGLQFLFEYFSETQRNKGNFPGRFSGRQFSNSRSEMNVSTLELGDSALYLCASSLGRGRETQYFGPGTRLLVL.

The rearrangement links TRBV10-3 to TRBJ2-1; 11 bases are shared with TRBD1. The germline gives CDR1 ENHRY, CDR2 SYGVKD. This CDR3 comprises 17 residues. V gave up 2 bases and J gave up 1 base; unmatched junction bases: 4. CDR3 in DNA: TGTGCCATCAGTGAGGGACAGGGGGCGATTTCCTACAATGAGCAGTTCTTC. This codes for CAISEGQGAISYNEQFF.

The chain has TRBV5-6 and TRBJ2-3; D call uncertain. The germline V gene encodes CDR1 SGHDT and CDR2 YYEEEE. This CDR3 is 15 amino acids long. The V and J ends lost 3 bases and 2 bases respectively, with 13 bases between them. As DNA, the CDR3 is TGTGCCAGCAGCTACACCGGCAGGATCACAGATACGCAGTATTTT. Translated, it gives CASSYTGRITDTQYF.

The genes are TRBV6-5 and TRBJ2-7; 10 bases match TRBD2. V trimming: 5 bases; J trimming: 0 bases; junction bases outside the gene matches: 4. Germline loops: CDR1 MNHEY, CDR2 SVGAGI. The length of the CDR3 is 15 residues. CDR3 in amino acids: CASSRSSGGSYEQYF. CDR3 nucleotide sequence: TGTGCCAGCAGTCGCTCTAGCGGGGGCTCCTACGAGCAGTACTTC.